The next 19 T cell receptor beta chains were all read from a single sample in a study of T cells in Graves' hyperthyroidism and ophthalmopathy. It was RNA transcripts that yielded the amplified TCR beta CDR3 regions. The HTBI primer set was used in a first-round RT-PCR of the TCR CDR3. TCRdb re-called the multiplex PCR reads through MiXCR, storing one row per CDR3 protein. The sample consists of about 25,000 distinct CDR3 sequences, around 50% of them appearing once. Sequenced sample: blood. All receptors come from a woman between 35 and 50 years old with Graves' hyperthyroidism that later progressed to Graves' ophthalmopathy.

The sample holds many counts of this clonotype. The chain carries TRBV3-1 and TRBJ2-5, with D tentatively TRBD2 (5 bases). The CDR3 totals 13 residues. V was clipped by 4 bases and J by 8 bases, with 14 bases between them. CDR1 LGHDT and CDR2 YNNKEL come from the germline V gene (reference sequence). CDR3 nucleotide sequence: TGTGCCAGCAGCCCATCGGACTGGGAAACCCAGTACTTC. Protein sequence: CASSPSDWETQYF.

The table lists this clonotype with a few counts. V gene TRBV19 combines with J gene TRBJ1-2; 11 nucleotides align to TRBD1. J lost 6 bases, V lost 6 bases, and 9 bases had no gene match. CDR3 length: 15 residues. Germline loops: CDR1 LNHDA, CDR2 SQIVND (reference sequence). The CDR3 DNA sequence: TGTGCCAGTAGCCGACCCGGGACAGGGGGACATGGCTACACCTTC. Amino acid sequence: CASSRPGTGGHGYTF.

This clonotype was counted many times. The rearrangement joins TRBV3-1 to TRBJ1-1; perhaps TRBD1 as D (6 bases). V lost 1 base, J lost 1 base, and 10 bases lay in between. Germline V gives CDR1 LGHDT, CDR2 YNNKEL (reference sequence). The CDR3 contains 15 residues. This CDR3 reads CASSQAGGSNTEAFF. CDR3 coding DNA: TGTGCCAGCAGCCAAGCGGGGGGCTCGAACACTGAAGCTTTCTTT.

The sample holds many counts of this clonotype. The genes are TRBV3-1 and TRBJ2-2; D remains ambiguous. Trimming pared 1 base from V and 6 bases from J, leaving 9 bases between. Germline values: CDR1 LGHDT, CDR2 YNNKEL (reference sequence). CDR3 size: 14 residues. CDR3 loop: CASSQASRAGELFF. The CDR3 DNA follows: TGTGCCAGCAGCCAAGCATCAAGGGCCGGGGAGCTGTTTTTT.

This clonotype occurred a few times. The V and J genes are TRBV24-1 and TRBJ2-5; either TRBD1 or TRBD2 may fit D (5 bases each). V lost 5 bases, J lost 7 bases, and 22 bases lay in between. The CDR3 covers 16 residues. Germline V gives CDR1 KGHDR, CDR2 SFDVKD. CDR3 sequence (DNA): TGTGCCACCAGTGTCCGCCCCGGCACCCGGGACGGGACCCAGTACTTC. Its translation: CATSVRPGTRDGTQYF.

V usage is TRBV28 and J usage is TRBJ2-7; 16 nucleotides match TRBD2. Germline loops: CDR1 MDHEN, CDR2 SYDVKM. V lost 5 bases to trimming and J lost 12 bases; unmatched junction nucleotides: 4. The CDR3 consists of 13 residues. The CDR3 here is CASSGTSGRAVYF. For the CDR3, the DNA is TGTGCCAGCAGTGGGACTAGCGGGAGGGCCGTGTACTTC.

This sequence joins TRBV15 and TRBJ2-3, with 8 bases lining up with TRBD1. Trimming cost V 0 bases and J 3 bases; bases outside gene matches: 2. This CDR3 has 15 amino acids. Germline CDR1 and CDR2: LNHNV and YYDKDF (reference sequence). CDR3 loop: CATSRETGATDTQYF. CDR3 coding DNA: TGTGCCACCAGCAGAGAGACAGGGGCGACAGATACGCAGTATTTT.

Within the sample, this clonotype is medium-sized. This chain connects TRBV7-3 to TRBJ2-5, with 7 bases identical to TRBD2. This CDR3 spans 15 amino acids. Germline CDR1 is SGHTA and CDR2 is FQGTGA. J lost 5 bases, V lost 7 bases, and 13 bases had no gene match. The CDR3: CASTESGTWGETQYF. The CDR3 nucleotides are TGTGCCAGCACCGAAAGCGGGACCTGGGGGGAGACCCAGTACTTC.

The chain links TRBV29-1 to TRBJ2-3, with D possibly being TRBD1 or TRBD2 (5 bases each). The CDR3 covers 12 residues. Trimming removed 4 bases at V and 1 base at J, with 6 bases between. From germline, CDR1 is SQVTM and CDR2 ANQGSEA. Here the CDR3 reads CSVVGGTDTQYF. The CDR3, as DNA: TGCAGCGTTGTGGGGGGCACAGATACGCAGTATTTT.

This clonotype was seen more than once but under ten times. The chain carries TRBV5-4 and TRBJ2-7; D gene uncertain. CDR1 is SGHNT and CDR2 is YYREEE in the germline V gene (reference sequence). Trimming took 0 bases from V and 3 from J, leaving 10 bases between them. The CDR3 runs 14 residues. DNA for the CDR3: TGTGCCAGCAGCTTGGTCCCAACAGACTACGAGCAGTACTTC. Its translation is CASSLVPTDYEQYF.

This clonotype showed up many times. The rearrangement joins TRBV14 to TRBJ1-6; D is unclear. Looked up from germline, CDR1 is SGHDN and CDR2 is FVKESK. The CDR3 length is 16 residues. V dropped 0 bases and J dropped 5 bases, with 11 bases sitting between them. CDR3 protein: CASSQDGRVHNSPLHF. The CDR3 DNA reads TGTGCCAGCAGCCAAGATGGCCGGGTCCATAATTCACCCCTCCACTTT. Combining the CDR3 with reference TRBV14 and TRBJ1-6 gives the whole variable domain EAGVTQFPSHSVIEKGQTVTLRCDPISGHDNLYWYRRVMGKEIKFLLHFVKESKQDESGMPNNRFLAERTGGTYSTLKVQPAELEDSGVYFCASSQDGRVHNSPLHFGNGTRLTVT.

The chain links TRBV20-1 to TRBJ2-7, with 8 bases lining up with TRBD2. Germline V gene lookup returns CDR1 DFQATT and CDR2 SNEGSKA (reference sequence). V shed 0 bases and J 1 base; nucleotides not matched to a gene: 2. This CDR3 comprises 14 residues. The CDR3 coding sequence is TGCAGTGCTAGAGAGAAGCGGGGGTCCTACGAGCAGTACTTC. Protein product: CSAREKRGSYEQYF.

The V call is TRBV20-1, the J call TRBJ1-5, with 7 bases fitting TRBD1. The CDR3 contains 13 residues. V shed 6 bases, J shed 9 bases, and the junction held 11 bases outside the gene matches. CDR1 and CDR2 from the germline V gene are DFQATT and SNEGSKA (reference sequence). In DNA form, the CDR3 reads TGCAGTGCACCTGGGACAGAGGTTTGGCCCCAGCATTTT. It encodes CSAPGTEVWPQHF.

This clonotype was seen many times. The chain is built from TRBV3-1 and TRBJ2-5; 7 nucleotides match TRBD1. The CDR3 is 15 amino acids. Trimming removed 5 bases from V and 2 bases from J; junction bases left unmatched: 8. The germline V gene has CDR1 LGHDT and CDR2 YNNKEL (reference sequence). The CDR3 region has the DNA TGTGCCAGCAGCACCCGGGACAGCGTACAAGAGACCCAGTACTTC. The encoded protein is CASSTRDSVQETQYF.

The chain is built from TRBV20-1 and TRBJ1-1; D not certain. Germline CDR1 is DFQATT and CDR2 is SNEGSKA (reference sequence). This CDR3 spans 12 amino acids. Trimming stripped 7 bases from V and 7 bases from J, with 16 bases between. In DNA form, the CDR3 reads TGCAGTGGGAAGGAGGGAGGGCATGAAGCTTTCTTT. Translated: CSGKEGGHEAFF.

V gene TRBV20-1 combines with J gene TRBJ2-1; D ambiguous. The CDR3 length is 12 residues. The V end was cut by 4 bases, the J end by 8 bases, with 12 bases between. Per the germline V gene, CDR1 is DFQATT and CDR2 is SNEGSKA (reference sequence). CDR3 nucleotide sequence: TGCAGTGCTAACGCAAACACCTATGAGCAGTTCTTC. Its translation is CSANANTYEQFF.

The chain combines TRBV20-1 with TRBJ2-1, with 10 bases lining up with TRBD2. This CDR3 has 14 residues. Germline V gives CDR1 DFQATT, CDR2 SNEGSKA (reference sequence). J gave up 4 bases and V 6 bases, and 6 bases lay outside the gene matches. The CDR3 region has the DNA TGCAGTGCCCCCGGACTAGCGGTGTACAATGAGCAGTTCTTC. This codes for CSAPGLAVYNEQFF.

This clonotype was recorded once. The CDR3 DNA reads as TGTGCCATCAGTGCTGGGGGACAGATCTACAATGAGCAGTTCTTC. Translation: CAISAGGQIYNEQFF. The chain carries TRBV10-3 and TRBJ2-1, with 7 bases fitting TRBD1. The CDR3 sequence is 15 residues long. From germline, CDR1 is ENHRY and CDR2 SYGVKD. Germline trimming cut 4 bases from V and 3 bases from J; bases unmatched to any gene: 6.

The V and J genes are TRBV15 and TRBJ2-7; weak D call: TRBD2 (5 bases). The ends were cut back, 5 bases at V and 1 base at J, with 12 bases in the middle. Germline loops: CDR1 LNHNV, CDR2 YYDKDF (reference sequence). CDR3 length equals 14 residues. This chain's CDR3 is CATSEGRISYEQYF. In DNA form, the CDR3 reads TGTGCCACCAGCGAGGGAAGGATTTCCTACGAGCAGTACTTC.